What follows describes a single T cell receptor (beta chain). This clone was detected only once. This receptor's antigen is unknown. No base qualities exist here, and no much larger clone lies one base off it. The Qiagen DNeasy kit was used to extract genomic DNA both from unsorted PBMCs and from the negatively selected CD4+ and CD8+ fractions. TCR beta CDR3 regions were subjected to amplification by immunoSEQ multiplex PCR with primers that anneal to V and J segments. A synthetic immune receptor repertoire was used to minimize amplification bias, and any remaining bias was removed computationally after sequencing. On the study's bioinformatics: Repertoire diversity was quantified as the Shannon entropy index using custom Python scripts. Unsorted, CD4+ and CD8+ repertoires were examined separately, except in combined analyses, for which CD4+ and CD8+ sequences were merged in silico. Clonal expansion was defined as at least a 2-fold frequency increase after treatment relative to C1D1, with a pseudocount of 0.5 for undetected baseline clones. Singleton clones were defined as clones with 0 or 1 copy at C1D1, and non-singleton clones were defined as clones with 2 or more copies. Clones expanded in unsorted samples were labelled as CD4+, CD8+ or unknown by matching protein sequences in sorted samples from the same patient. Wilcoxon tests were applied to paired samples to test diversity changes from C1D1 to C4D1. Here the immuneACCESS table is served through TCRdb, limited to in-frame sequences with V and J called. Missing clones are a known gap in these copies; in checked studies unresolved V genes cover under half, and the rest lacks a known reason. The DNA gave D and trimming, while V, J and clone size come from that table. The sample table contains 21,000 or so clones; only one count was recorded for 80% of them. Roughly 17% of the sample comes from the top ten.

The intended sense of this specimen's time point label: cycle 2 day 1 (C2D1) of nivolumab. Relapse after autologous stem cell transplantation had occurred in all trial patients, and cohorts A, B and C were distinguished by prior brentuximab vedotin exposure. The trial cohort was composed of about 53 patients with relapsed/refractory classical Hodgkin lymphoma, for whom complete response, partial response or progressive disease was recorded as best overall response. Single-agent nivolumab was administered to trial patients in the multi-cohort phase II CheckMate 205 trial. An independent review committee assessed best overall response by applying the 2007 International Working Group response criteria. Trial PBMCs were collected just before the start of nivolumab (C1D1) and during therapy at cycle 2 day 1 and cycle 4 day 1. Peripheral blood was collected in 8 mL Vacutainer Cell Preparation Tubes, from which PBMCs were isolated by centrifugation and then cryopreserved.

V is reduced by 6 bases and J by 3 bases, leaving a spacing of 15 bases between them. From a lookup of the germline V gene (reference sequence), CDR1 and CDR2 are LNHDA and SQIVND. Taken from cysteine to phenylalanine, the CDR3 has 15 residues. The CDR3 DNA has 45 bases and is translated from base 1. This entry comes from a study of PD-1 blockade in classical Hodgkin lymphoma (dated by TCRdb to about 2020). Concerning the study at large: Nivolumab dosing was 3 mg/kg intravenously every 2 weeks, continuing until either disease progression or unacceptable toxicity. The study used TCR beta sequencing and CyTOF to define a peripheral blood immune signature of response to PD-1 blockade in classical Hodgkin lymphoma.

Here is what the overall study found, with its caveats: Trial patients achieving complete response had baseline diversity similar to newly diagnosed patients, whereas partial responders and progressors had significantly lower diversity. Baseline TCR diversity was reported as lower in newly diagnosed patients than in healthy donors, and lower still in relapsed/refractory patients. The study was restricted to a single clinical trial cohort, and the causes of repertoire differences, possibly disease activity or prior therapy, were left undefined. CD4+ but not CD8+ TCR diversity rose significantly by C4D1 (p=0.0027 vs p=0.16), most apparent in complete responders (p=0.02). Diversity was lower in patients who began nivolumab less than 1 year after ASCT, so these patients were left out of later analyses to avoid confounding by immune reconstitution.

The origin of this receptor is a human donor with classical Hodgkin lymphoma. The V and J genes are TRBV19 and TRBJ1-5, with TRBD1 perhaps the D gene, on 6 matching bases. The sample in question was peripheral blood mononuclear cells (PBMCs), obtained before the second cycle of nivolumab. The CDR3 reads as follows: CASRYRRGPNQPQHF. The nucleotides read TGTGCCAGTAGGTACCGCAGGGGCCCCAATCAGCCCCAGCATTTT.